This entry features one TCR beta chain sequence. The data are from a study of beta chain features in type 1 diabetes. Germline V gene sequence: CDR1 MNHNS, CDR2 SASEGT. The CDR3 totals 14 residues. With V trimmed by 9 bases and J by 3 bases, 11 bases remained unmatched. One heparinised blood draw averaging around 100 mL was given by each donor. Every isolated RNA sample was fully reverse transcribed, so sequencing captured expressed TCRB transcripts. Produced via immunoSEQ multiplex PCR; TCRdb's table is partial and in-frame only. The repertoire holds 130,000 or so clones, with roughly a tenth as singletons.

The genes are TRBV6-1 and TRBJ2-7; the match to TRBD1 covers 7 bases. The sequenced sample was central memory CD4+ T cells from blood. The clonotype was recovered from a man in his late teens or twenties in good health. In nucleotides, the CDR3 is TGTGCCAGTAGGAACTCACAGGGGATCTACGAGCAGTACTTC. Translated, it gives CASRNSQGIYEQYF.